Listed below are T cell receptor beta chains from one sample, sequenced in a study of Graves' ophthalmopathy and Graves' hyperthyroidism. TCRdb called the multiplex PCR reads again in MiXCR, with one record for every CDR3 protein. The sample yields 200,000 to 250,000 distinct CDR3 sequences, about 22% seen once. What was sequenced was peripheral blood. Every receptor here comes from a woman aged 50 to 60 with Graves' ophthalmopathy. Each CDR3 is given with its conserved first and last residue. The D gene is left open where the match is weak. Some rows mark clone size as missing; the rest say once, few, many or name a class of expanded clone.

>many|-|TRBJ2-2|14|TRBV12-3/TRBV12-4
CASSQGTYTGELFF
TGTGCCAGCAGCCAGGGGACCTACACCGGGGAGCTGTTTTTT
>many|-|TRBJ1-2|11|TRBV9
CASSALGGYTF
TGTGCCAGCAGCGCTCTGGGTGGCTACACCTTC
>-|TRBD1|TRBJ1-5|15|TRBV12-3/TRBV12-4
CASSSPGQGYQPQHF
TGTGCCAGCAGTTCCCCGGGACAGGGGTATCAGCCCCAGCATTTT
>many|TRBD2|TRBJ2-7|15|TRBV6-1
CASSELAGGIYEQYF
TGTGCCAGCAGTGAACTAGCGGGAGGAATCTACGAGCAGTACTTC
>-|TRBD1|TRBJ1-5|14|TRBV12-3/TRBV12-4
CASSDGQVNQPQHF
TGTGCCAGCAGTGACGGACAGGTCAATCAGCCCCAGCATTTT
>many|-|TRBJ1-3|14|TRBV20-1
CSAADRRSGNTIYF
TGCAGTGCTGCAGACAGGCGCTCTGGAAACACCATATATTTT
>many|-|TRBJ2-7|17|TRBV29-1
CSVEGELRGGRYYEQYF
TGCAGCGTTGAAGGGGAGCTCCGGGGCGGAAGGTACTACGAGCAGTACTTC
>many|TRBD1|TRBJ1-1|13|TRBV10-3
CAISVRPGGAAFF
TGTGCCATCAGTGTACGGCCAGGGGGCGCAGCTTTCTTT
>many|-|TRBJ2-2|13|TRBV11-2
CASSSIITGELFF
TGTGCCAGCAGCTCCATAATCACCGGGGAGCTGTTTTTT
>many|TRBD1|TRBJ1-5|14|TRBV7-2
CASSYRDRNQPQHF
TGTGCCAGCAGCTACCGGGACAGGAATCAGCCCCAGCATTTT
>many|TRBD1|TRBJ1-2|13|TRBV6-1
CASSVDRGRGYTF
TGTGCCAGCAGTGTAGACAGGGGGCGCGGCTACACCTTC
>-|TRBD1|TRBJ1-6|14|TRBV6-1
CASSRQTGFSPLHF
TGTGCCAGCAGCAGACAGACAGGGTTTTCACCCCTCCACTTT
>-|TRBD2|TRBJ2-7|16|TRBV12-3/TRBV12-4
CASSPRGGRIRDEQYF
TGTGCCAGCAGTCCTAGGGGCGGGAGAATCCGGGACGAGCAGTACTTC
>many|TRBD1|TRBJ1-5|16|TRBV11-1
CASSLRVRDSHQPQHF
TGTGCCAGCAGCTTAAGGGTAAGGGACAGTCATCAGCCCCAGCATTTT
>many|-|TRBJ2-2|15|TRBV5-1
CASTDGTANTGELFF
TGCGCCAGCACTGACGGGACGGCGAACACCGGGGAGCTGTTTTTT
>many|TRBD1|TRBJ1-3|15|TRBV30
CAWSVRGRPGNTIYF
TGTGCCTGGAGTGTCAGGGGGCGACCCGGAAACACCATATATTTT